Shown below are 8 T cell receptor beta chains from a single sample sequenced in a study of Ad26.COV2.S vaccination and SARS-CoV-2 variants. Profiling relied on immunoSEQ multiplex PCR, and the TCRdb table lists in-frame clones only, not all of them. The sample includes around 500,000 clones, roughly nine tenths of them seen just once. Treatment indicated: roughly 20 received Ad26.COV2.S at low or high dose, single or two shots; about 5 received placebo; per-sample allocation not given. The samples date from day 63 after the first vaccine or placebo injection. Sample: peripheral blood, taken in a trial of Ad26.COV2.S vaccine versus placebo. These receptors were collected from a person between 18 and 65 years old who received the Ad26.COV2.S COVID-19 vaccine or a placebo.

This clone was observed once. The V and J genes are TRBV5-3 and TRBJ2-3; D is ambiguous. TRBV5-3 carries the ORF label, with uncertain function. V lost 4 bases and J lost 2, with 8 bases in between. CDR3 length: 13 residues. CDR3 amino acids: CARSPGFTDTQYF. The CDR3, as DNA: TGTGCCAGAAGCCCTGGGTTCACAGATACGCAGTATTTT.

This rearrangement joins TRBV30 to TRBJ1-2, with a weak D call TRBD1 (5 bases). The CDR3 has 15 residues. CDR1 GTSNPN and CDR2 SVGIG come from the germline V gene (reference sequence). Trimming removed 4 bases at V and 0 bases at J, with 15 bases between. This chain's CDR3 is CAWKHEGRTNYGYTF. The CDR3 nucleotides are TGTGCCTGGAAGCATGAGGGGAGAACTAACTATGGCTACACCTTC.

The V gene is TRBV28, the J gene TRBJ1-1; a possible D gene is TRBD1 (6 bases). Trimming took off 2 bases at V and 4 bases at J, with 23 bases between the two ends. This CDR3 spans 18 amino acids. Germline values: CDR1 MDHEN, CDR2 SYDVKM. Written as DNA, the CDR3 is TGTGCCAGCAGTTTACCCTCCGGGGGCAGGGGTGAGGGCACTGAAGCTTTCTTT. This encodes CASSLPSGGRGEGTEAFF.

The chain combines TRBV9 with TRBJ2-3; D is perhaps TRBD1 (5 bases). The CDR3 has 15 amino acids. Germline V gene sequence: CDR1 SGDLS, CDR2 YYNGEE. The ends were cut back, 1 base at V and 4 bases at J, with 13 bases in the middle. The CDR3 region has the DNA TGTGCCAGCAGCGTAAAACAGGTGTTCGCAGATACGCAGTATTTT. It is translated as CASSVKQVFADTQYF.

This CDR3 is CASSLRTGKNENIQYF. The CDR3 bases are TGTGCCAGCTCACTCAGGACAGGAAAGAATGAAAACATTCAGTACTTC. The rearrangement links TRBV18 to TRBJ2-4, with TRBD1 matching 7 bases. The V and J ends lost 4 bases and 5 bases, in that order; junction bases with no gene match: 11. This CDR3 has 16 amino acids. Germline V gene data show CDR1 as KGHSH and CDR2 as LQKENI. Complete variable domain (other parts from reference TRBV18 and TRBJ2-4): NAGVMQNPRHLVRRRGQEARLRCSPMKGHSHVYWYRQLPEEGLKFMVYLQKENIIDESGMPKERFSAEFPKEGPSILRIQQVVRGDSAAYFCASSLRTGKNENIQYFGAGTRLSVL.

This clone was detected a few times. The V gene is TRBV3-1 (or the pseudogene TRBV3-2), the J gene TRBJ1-2; no definite D call. V was shortened by 0 bases and J by 7 bases, with 12 bases between the two germline ends. There are 14 residues in the CDR3. Germline CDR1 and CDR2: LGHDT and YNNKEL (reference sequence). CDR3 nucleotides: TGTGCCAGCAGCCAAGATCCGCGACCCAGTGGCTACACCTTC. Translated, it gives CASSQDPRPSGYTF.

The genes are TRBV9 and TRBJ2-3; 7 bases map to TRBD1. This CDR3 region has 17 residues. The germline V gene encodes CDR1 SGDLS and CDR2 YYNGEE. With V trimmed by 5 bases and J by 2 bases, 14 bases remained unmatched. The CDR3 sequence: CASSPRGGTDFTDTQYF. The CDR3 DNA reads as TGTGCCAGCAGTCCACGAGGGGGCACCGACTTCACAGATACGCAGTATTTT.

The chain links TRBV14 to TRBJ2-1, with TRBD1 matching over 8 bases. V dropped 4 bases and J dropped 15; count of bases not matched to a gene: 11. Germline CDR1 and CDR2: SGHDN and FVKESK. The CDR3 consists of 13 residues. CDR3 coding DNA: TGTGCCAGCAGCCCCGGAGGGCTACAGGGGGTGTTCTTC. The encoded protein is CASSPGGLQGVFF.